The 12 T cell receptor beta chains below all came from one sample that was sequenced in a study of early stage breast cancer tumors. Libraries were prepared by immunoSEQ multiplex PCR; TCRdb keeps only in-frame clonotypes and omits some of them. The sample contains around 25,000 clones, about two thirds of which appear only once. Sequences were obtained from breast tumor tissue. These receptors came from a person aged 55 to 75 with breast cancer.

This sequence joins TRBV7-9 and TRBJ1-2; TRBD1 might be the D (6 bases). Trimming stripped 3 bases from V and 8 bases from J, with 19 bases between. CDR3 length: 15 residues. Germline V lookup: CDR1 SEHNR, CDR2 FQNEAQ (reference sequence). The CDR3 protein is CASSFRDIKYWGYTF. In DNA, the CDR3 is TGTGCCAGCAGCTTCCGGGACATTAAATACTGGGGCTACACCTTC.

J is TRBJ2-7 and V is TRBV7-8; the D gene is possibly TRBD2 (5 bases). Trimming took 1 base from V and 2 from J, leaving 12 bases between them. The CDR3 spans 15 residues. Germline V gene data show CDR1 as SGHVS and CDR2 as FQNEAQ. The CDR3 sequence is CASSLVGGLTYEQYF. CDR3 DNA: TGTGCCAGCAGCTTAGTTGGCGGGCTTACCTACGAGCAGTACTTC.

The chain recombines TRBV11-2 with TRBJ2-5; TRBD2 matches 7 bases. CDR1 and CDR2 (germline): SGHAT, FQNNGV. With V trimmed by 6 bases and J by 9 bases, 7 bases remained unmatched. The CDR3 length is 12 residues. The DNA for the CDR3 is TGTGCCAGCAGTTCGCCGGGACTACCCCAGTACTTC. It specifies CASSSPGLPQYF.

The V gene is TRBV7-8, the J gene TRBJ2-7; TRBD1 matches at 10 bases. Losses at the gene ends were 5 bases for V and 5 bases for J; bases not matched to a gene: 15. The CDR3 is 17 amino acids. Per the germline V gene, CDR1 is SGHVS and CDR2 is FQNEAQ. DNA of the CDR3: TGTGCCAGCAGCCCCGACAGGGGGCCCTCCTTAGTCCACGAGCAGTACTTC. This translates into CASSPDRGPSLVHEQYF.

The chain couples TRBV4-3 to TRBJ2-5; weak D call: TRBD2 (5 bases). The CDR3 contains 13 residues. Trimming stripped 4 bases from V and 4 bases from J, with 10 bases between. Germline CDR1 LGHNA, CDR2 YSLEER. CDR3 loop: CASSLGRVETQYF. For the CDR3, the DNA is TGCGCCAGCAGCCTGGGGAGAGTAGAGACCCAGTACTTC.

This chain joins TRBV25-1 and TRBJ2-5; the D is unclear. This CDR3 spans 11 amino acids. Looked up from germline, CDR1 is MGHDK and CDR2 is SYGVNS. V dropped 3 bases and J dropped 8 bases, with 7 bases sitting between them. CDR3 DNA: TGTGCCAGCAGTGATAAAATAACCCAGTACTTC. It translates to CASSDKITQYF.

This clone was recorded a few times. The CDR3 loop reads CASSQGDRERDTQYF. For the CDR3, the DNA is TGCGCCAGCAGCCAAGGGGACAGGGAGAGGGATACGCAGTATTTT. The rearrangement joins TRBV4-1 to TRBJ2-3; 9 positions agree with TRBD1. Unmatched junction bases numbered 5, after V lost 1 base and J lost 6 bases. There are 15 residues in the CDR3. Germline CDR1 is MGHRA and CDR2 is YSYEKL.

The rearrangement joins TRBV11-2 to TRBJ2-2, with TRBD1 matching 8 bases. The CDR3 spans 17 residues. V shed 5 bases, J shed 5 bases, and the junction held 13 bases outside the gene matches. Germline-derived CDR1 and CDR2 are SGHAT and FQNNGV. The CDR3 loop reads CASSKGQGAVRTGELFF. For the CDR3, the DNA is TGTGCCAGCAGCAAGGGTCAGGGGGCGGTGAGAACCGGGGAGCTGTTTTTT.

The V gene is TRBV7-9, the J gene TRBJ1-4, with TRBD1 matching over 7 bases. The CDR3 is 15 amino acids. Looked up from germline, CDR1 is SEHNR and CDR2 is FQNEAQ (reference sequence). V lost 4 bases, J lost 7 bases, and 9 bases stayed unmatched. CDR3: CASSSGQAWGEKLFF. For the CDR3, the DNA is TGTGCCAGCAGCTCCGGACAGGCCTGGGGTGAAAAACTGTTTTTT.

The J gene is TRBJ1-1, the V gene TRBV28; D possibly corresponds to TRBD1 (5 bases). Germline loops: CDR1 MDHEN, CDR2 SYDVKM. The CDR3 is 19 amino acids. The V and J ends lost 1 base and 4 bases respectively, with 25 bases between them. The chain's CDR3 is CASSLYGHGGNSGVTEAFF. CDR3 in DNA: TGTGCCAGCAGTTTATACGGCCACGGGGGAAATTCTGGGGTCACTGAAGCTTTCTTT.

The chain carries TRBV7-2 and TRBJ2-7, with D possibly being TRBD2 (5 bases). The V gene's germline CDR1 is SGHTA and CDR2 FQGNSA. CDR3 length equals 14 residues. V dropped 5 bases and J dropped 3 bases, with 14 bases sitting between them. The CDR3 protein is CASSPVGSRYEQYF. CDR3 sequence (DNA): TGTGCCAGCAGCCCCGTGGGGAGCCGCTACGAGCAGTACTTC.

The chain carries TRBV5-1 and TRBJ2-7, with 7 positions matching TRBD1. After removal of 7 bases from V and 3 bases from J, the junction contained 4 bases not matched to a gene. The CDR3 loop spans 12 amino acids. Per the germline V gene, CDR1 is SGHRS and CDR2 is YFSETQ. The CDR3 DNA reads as TGCGCCAGCGGCCGGGACAGCTACGAGCAGTACTTC. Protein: CASGRDSYEQYF.